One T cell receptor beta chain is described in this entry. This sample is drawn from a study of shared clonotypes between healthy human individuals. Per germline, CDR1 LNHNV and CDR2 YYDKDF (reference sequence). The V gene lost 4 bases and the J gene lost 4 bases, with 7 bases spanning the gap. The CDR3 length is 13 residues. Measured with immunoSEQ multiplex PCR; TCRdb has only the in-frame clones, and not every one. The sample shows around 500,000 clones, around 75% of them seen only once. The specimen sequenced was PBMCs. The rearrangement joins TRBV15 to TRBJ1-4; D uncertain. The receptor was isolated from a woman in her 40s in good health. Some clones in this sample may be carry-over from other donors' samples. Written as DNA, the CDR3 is TGTGCCACCAGCAAAGATCTTAATGAAAAACTGTTTTTT. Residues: CATSKDLNEKLFF.